This T cell receptor (beta chain) was sequenced during a study of blood T cell repertoires in COVID-19 (dated by TCRdb to between 2020 and 2021). Regarding the complete study: Collaborator samples came from the United States, Italy and Spain and covered acute and convalescent phases of COVID-19. The material from the prospective study consisted of cDNA or gDNA derived from T cells, B-cell-depleted T cells, or PBMCs. The dataset comprised deeply sampled blood TCRbeta repertoires from subjects exposed to, actively infected with, or recovered from COVID-19. Where available, HLA class I and class II types were taken from metadata supplied by the sample provider and were not determined by assay-based typing. The sample metadata nearly always contained a de-identified subject ID, COVID-19 status, age in years and sex. The repertoires were made available in a free public database intended to serve as a resource for research on the immune response to SARS-CoV-2. The samples were drawn from two sources: the first 160 participants of the ongoing ImmuneRACE study, and 1,000 to 1,500 subjects contributed by 6 global collaborators.

V lost 4 bases and J lost 6 bases; the stretch between them is 17 bases long. CDR1 and CDR2, per the germline V gene, are KGHDR and SFDVKD. The CDR3 numbers 16 residues from cysteine through phenylalanine. The kept DNA is CDR3 alone, 48 bases in frame from the first base. In Seattle, one collaborating source enrolled patients while the infection was active and tracked those patients longitudinally over the course of disease. Each collaborating institution followed its own protocols to collect whole blood in K2EDTA tubes. For TCRbeta analysis, collaborators shipped samples as frozen whole blood, isolated PBMCs, or DNA extracted from either of those sample types. Worth noting for this clone: What antigen it recognizes has not been identified. Base qualities are not provided; no much larger clone lies one nucleotide away.

TCRbeta CDR3 regions were amplified from genomic DNA by means of the immunoSEQ Assay, a bias-controlled multiplex PCR. The authors' analysis ran thus. Nucleated cell counts per sample were estimated from amplification of reference gene primers within the assay. To quantify the absolute abundance of each unique TCRbeta CDR3 rearrangement, sequence reads were collapsed and filtered. For each sample, productive Simpson clonality was calculated by taking the square root of Simpson's diversity index across productive rearrangements. TCRdb limited this immuneACCESS table to in-frame rearrangements with V and J called. A share of clones is missing; checked studies link under half to unresolved V genes, and the rest is unexplained. V and J calls and clone size are as listed in that table; D and trimming were resolved from the DNA. For this sample the table gives roughly 400,000 clones, of which approximately 87% were detected only once. 2% to 2.5% of the sample is in the top ten clones.

The full study reports these points: Clinical and demographic metadata were provided uncurated, with the amount varying by source and participant.

Sequencing used peripheral blood. The V and J segments used are TRBV24-1 and TRBJ1-4, and the D gene may be TRBD1, 5 bases matching. This receptor was identified in a woman aged 60-70 years with COVID-19, enrolled during active disease. In nucleotide form, the sequence is TGTGCCACCAGTGAATCAGGGTCGTCTATCGATGAAAAACTGTTTTTT. The translation is CATSESGSSIDEKLFF.